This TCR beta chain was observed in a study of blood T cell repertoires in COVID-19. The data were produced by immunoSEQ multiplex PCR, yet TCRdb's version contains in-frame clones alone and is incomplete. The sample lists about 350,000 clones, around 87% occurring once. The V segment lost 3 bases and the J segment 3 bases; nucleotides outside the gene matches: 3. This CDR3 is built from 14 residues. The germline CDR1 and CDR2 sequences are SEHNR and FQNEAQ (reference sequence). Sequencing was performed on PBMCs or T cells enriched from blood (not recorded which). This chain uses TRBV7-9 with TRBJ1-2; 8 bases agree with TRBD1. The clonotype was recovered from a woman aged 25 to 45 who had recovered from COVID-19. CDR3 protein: CASSLQGADYGYTF. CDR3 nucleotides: TGTGCCAGCAGCTTGCAGGGGGCTGACTATGGCTACACCTTC.